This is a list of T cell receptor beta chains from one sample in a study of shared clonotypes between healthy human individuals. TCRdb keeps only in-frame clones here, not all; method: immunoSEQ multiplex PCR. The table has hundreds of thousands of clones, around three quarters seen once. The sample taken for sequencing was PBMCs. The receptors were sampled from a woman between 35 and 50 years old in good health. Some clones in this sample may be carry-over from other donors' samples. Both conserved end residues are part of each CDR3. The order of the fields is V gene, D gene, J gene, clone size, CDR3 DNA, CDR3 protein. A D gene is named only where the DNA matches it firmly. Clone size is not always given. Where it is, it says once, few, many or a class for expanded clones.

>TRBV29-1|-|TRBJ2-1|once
TGCAGCGTTGATCATTCCCCCAACGAGCAGTTCTTC
CSVDHSPNEQFF
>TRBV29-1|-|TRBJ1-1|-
TGCAGCGTTACCCCCAGCTTTTGGACTGAAGCTTTCTTT
CSVTPSFWTEAFF
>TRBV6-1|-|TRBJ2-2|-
TGTGCCAGCAGTGGTGCTCTGGACACCGGGGAGCTGTTTTTT
CASSGALDTGELFF
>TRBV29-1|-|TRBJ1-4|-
TGCAGCGTTGGCCGTGGGGGGTTGAATGAAAAACTGTTTTTT
CSVGRGGLNEKLFF
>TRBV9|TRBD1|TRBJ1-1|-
TGTGCCAGCAGTCCGACAGGGGGGACTGAAGCTTTCTTT
CASSPTGGTEAFF
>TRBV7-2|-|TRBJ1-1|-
TGTGCCAGCAGCTGGCCGGGACCGAAGAACACTGAAGCTTTCTTT
CASSWPGPKNTEAFF
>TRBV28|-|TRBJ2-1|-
TGTGCCACCAAACTAGTACTCCGCAATGAGCAGTTCTTC
CATKLVLRNEQFF
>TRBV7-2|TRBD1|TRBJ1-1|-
TGTGCCAGCAGCCGCTGGACAGGACGGAACACTGAAGCTTTCTTT
CASSRWTGRNTEAFF
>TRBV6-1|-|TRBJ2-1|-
TGTGCCAGCAGTTCAACTAGAAACAATGAGCAGTTCTTC
CASSSTRNNEQFF
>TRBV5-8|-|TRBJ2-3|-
TGTGCCAGCAGCCAAGCGGGCGCAGATACGCAGTATTTT
CASSQAGADTQYF
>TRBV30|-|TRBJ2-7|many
TGTGCCTGGAGTACCTACGACGAGCAGTACTTC
CAWSTYDEQYF
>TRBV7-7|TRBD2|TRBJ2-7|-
TGTGCCAGCAGCTTAGGTCGGGAGGAATGGTACGAGCAGTACTTC
CASSLGREEWYEQYF
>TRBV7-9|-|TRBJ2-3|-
TGTGCCAGCAGCTTAGTATCTGGGGCGCACACAGATACGCAGTATTTT
CASSLVSGAHTDTQYF
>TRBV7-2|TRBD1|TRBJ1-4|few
TGTGCCAGCAGCCCAGGGGGCGCGAATGAAAAACTGTTTTTT
CASSPGGANEKLFF
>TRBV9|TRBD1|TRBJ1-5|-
TGTGCCAGCATTGACAGGGGTTTTAATCAGCCCCAGCATTTT
CASIDRGFNQPQHF
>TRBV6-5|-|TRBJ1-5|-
TGTGCCAGCTTCTTGGGCTACCCTAGCAATCAGCCCCAGCATTTT
CASFLGYPSNQPQHF
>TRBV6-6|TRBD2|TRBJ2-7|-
TGTGCCAGCAGTTACGGAGCGGGAGCCTACGAGCAGTACTTC
CASSYGAGAYEQYF
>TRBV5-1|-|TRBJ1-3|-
TGCGCCAGCAGCTTTAATGGGCAAACTGGAAACACCATATATTTT
CASSFNGQTGNTIYF
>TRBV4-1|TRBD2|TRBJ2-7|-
TGCGCCAGCAGCCAAGATAGCGGGAGCTCCTACGAGCAGTACTTC
CASSQDSGSSYEQYF
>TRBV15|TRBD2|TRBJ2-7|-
TGTGCCACCAGCAGGTTACTAGCGGGAGCCTACGAGCAGTACTTC
CATSRLLAGAYEQYF
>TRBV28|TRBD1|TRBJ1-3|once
TGTGCCAGCAGCGGGGGACAGGGAGTGCCGGCCACCATATATTTT
CASSGGQGVPATIYF
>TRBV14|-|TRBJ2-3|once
TGTGCCAGCAGCCAAGTCGGCGGACCGCGCTCCGATACGCAGTATTTT
CASSQVGGPRSDTQYF
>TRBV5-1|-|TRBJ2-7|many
TGCGCCAGCAGACAAGACAGGGAGGGGCAGTACTTC
CASRQDREGQYF
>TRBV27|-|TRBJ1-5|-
TGTGCCAGCAGTCCTGACAGGAGCAATCAGCCCCAGCATTTT
CASSPDRSNQPQHF
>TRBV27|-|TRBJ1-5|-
TGTGCCAGCAGTTTATCTAGGGCAGGTCAGCCCCAGCATTTT
CASSLSRAGQPQHF
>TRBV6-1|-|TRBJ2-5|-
TGTGCCAGCAGTATACCGGGACGACAAGAGACCCAGTACTTC
CASSIPGRQETQYF
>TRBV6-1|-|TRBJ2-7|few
TGTGCCAGCCGAAGCGACAGGCTGGCCTACGAGCAGTACTTC
CASRSDRLAYEQYF
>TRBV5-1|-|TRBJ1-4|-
TGCGCCAGCGGATTAGGACAGCCGAATGAAAAACTGTTTTTT
CASGLGQPNEKLFF
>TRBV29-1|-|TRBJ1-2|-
TGCAGCGTTGAAGATCCAGCAGGCTACACCTTC
CSVEDPAGYTF
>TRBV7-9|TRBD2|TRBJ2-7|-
TGTGCCAGCAGCTCAGCGGGAGGGCGTTACGAGCAGTACTTC
CASSSAGGRYEQYF
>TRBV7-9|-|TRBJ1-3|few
TGTGCCAGCAGCTTCGGTCAGCTCCGCTCTGGAAACACCATATATTTT
CASSFGQLRSGNTIYF
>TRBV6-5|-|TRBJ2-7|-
TGTGCCAGCACCCCGCCGGACAGTACCTACGAGCAGTACTTC
CASTPPDSTYEQYF
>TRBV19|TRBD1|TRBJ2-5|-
TGTGCCAGTAGAAAGACAGGGGGAGTTGGAGAGACCCAGTACTTC
CASRKTGGVGETQYF
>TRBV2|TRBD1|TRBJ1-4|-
TGTGCCAGCAGTGAGGAGACAGGGATCATCACTAATGAAAAACTGTTTTTT
CASSEETGIITNEKLFF
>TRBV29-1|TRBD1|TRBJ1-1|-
TGCAGCGTGAGACAGGGGAGGGACGCTGAAGCTTTCTTT
CSVRQGRDAEAFF
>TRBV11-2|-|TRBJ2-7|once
TGTGCCAGCAGCTTAGGGGCCAGAACTAGCTCCTACGAGCAGTACTTC
CASSLGARTSSYEQYF
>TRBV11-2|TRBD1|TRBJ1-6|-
TGTGCCAGCAGCTTAGCGGTCGACAGGGGTTTGAGTTCACCCCTCCACTTT
CASSLAVDRGLSSPLHF
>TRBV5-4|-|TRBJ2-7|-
TGTGCCAGCAGCTTGGGAATAGGCGGGTTACGCTTC
CASSLGIGGLRF
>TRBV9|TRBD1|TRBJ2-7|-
TGTGCCAGCAGCGTAATGGGACAGGGGGACGAGCAGTACTTC
CASSVMGQGDEQYF
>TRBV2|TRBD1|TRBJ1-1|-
TGTGCCAGTCGACAGGGGGCGGATGAAGCTTTCTTT
CASRQGADEAFF
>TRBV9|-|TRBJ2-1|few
TGTGCCAGCAGCGTAGGACAAAACACCTACAATGAGCAGTTCTTC
CASSVGQNTYNEQFF
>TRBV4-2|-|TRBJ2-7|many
TGTGCCAGCAGCCAAGTGGAGGACCCCAAAGAGCAGTACTTC
CASSQVEDPKEQYF
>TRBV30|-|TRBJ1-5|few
TGTGCCTGGAGTCGGATCAGCAATCAGCCCCAGCATTTT
CAWSRISNQPQHF
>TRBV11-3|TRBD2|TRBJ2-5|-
TGTGCCAGCAGCTTAGGGACTAGCGGACAAGAGACCCAGTACTTC
CASSLGTSGQETQYF
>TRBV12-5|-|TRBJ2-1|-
TGTGCTAGTGGTGGGGCGCTTGATGACCCCCAGCAGTTCTTC
CASGGALDDPQQFF
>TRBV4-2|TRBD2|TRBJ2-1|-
TGTGCCAGCAGCCAAGACGCGCGGGAGATTGGGGAGCAGTTCTTC
CASSQDAREIGEQFF
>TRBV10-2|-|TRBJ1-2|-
TGCGCCAGCAGCGTTTTACAGGATAACTATGGCTACACCTTC
CASSVLQDNYGYTF
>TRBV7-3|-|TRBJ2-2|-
TGTGCCAGCAGCTTTGGGCAGGGGAACACCGGGGAGCTGTTTTTT
CASSFGQGNTGELFF
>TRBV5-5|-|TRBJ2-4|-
TGTGCCAGCAGCTTATCCGTGGGCCAAAACATTCAGTACTTC
CASSLSVGQNIQYF
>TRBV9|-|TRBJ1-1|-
TGTGCCAGCAGCGTAGGGGTAGGGGTCACTGAAGCTTTCTTT
CASSVGVGVTEAFF
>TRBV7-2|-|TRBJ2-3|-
TGTGCCAGCAGCTTTGCGGGATTAAGCACAGATACGCAGTATTTT
CASSFAGLSTDTQYF
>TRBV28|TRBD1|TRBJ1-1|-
TGTGCCAGCAGCCCCGGGACAGGGTGGATTACTGAAGCTTTCTTT
CASSPGTGWITEAFF
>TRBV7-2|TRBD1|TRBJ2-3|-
TGTGCCAGCAGCGCCCTAGGGGGCCCCACAGATACGCAGTATTTT
CASSALGGPTDTQYF